This T cell receptor (beta chain) was observed in a study of CD8+CD57+ T cells in acquired aplastic anemia (dated by TCRdb to the late 2010s). Concerning the study at large: A mean of approximately 3 ug of DNA, ranging from about 0.2 to 27.4 ug, was extracted from sorted CD4+ and CD8+ cells. A CD8+CD57+ expansion meant a frequency higher than the mean frequency seen in healthy subjects. Broad study findings and their caveats: Around 27 CD8+ CDR3 sequences were shared between patients and controls but appeared highly expressed in patients and within their immunodominant clones. CD8+ Simpson's diversity did not differ significantly between patients and healthy controls (P=0.060).

Genomic DNA served as template for TCR beta VDJ combination and CDR3 sequence profiling. An Illumina HiSeq 2000 was used for TCR repertoire sequencing. For the original study's pipeline: TRBV/TRBJ rearrangement plots, CDR3 size and DJ length profiles, and Simpson's diversity index were used to evaluate the repertoires. The most abundant DNA sequence in the deep sequencing data was taken as the immunodominant clone. CDR3 amino acid sequences were checked for sharing across subjects and were also compared against the VDJdb database and published repertoires. Starting from the raw public reads, TCRdb applied fastp trimming at Q25, assembled clones with MiXCR and retained in-frame beta chains. Every distinct CDR3 protein forms one entry, paired with its most common genes and DNA. TCRdb, not the authors, supplied the V and J calls. The sample table shows 150,000 to 180,000 distinct CDR3 sequences, and about 50% are seen once. The top ten clonotypes cover approximately 12% of the sample.

Flow cytometry had shown CD8+CD57+ cell expansion in the patients selected for sequencing. All patients had severe acquired aplastic anemia diagnosed by International Study of Aplastic Anemia and Agranulocytosis and Camitta criteria. At the time blood was sampled, none of the patients had received any therapy. The study deep-sequenced TCR repertoires of sorted CD4+ and CD8+ blood T cells from severe aplastic anemia patients and healthy subjects. Patients were enrolled in the USA under clinicaltrials.gov protocols 00001620, 01623167, 00001397, 00071045, 00081523 and 00961064. Ficoll-Paque density gradient centrifugation was used to isolate peripheral blood mononuclear cells. CD4+ and CD8+ T cells were sorted by FACS or magnetic beads before DNA extraction. The CDR3 spans 13 residues, from the cysteine through the phenylalanine. Just the 39-base CDR3 DNA is kept, in frame starting at base 1. V loses 6 bases, J loses 5 bases, and the germline ends lie 11 bases apart. CDR1 and CDR2 are drawn from the germline V gene: SNHLY, FYNNEI.

In its sample, this clonotype was seen once. This receptor's antigen is unknown. The record has no base qualities; no much larger clone is one base away. Weak support is all one read offers. Sequenced material: sorted CD4+, CD8+, or CD8+CD57+ T cells (not recorded which) from PBMCs. The chain couples TRBV2 to TRBJ2-4; the D gene may be TRBD1 or TRBD2, since each aligns over 5 bases. This clonotype originated in a human donor with aplastic anemia. The nucleotide sequence reads as follows: TGTGCCAGCAGCGAGGGGATTCAAAACATTCAGTACTTC. Its protein reads: CASSEGIQNIQYF.